This TCR beta chain was documented in a study of blood T cell repertoires in COVID-19. Turning to the study itself: Sites across the United States, Italy and Spain contributed samples from acute and convalescent COVID-19.

In the original workflow: Estimation of nucleated cell counts relied on the amplification of reference gene primers. Method: immunoSEQ multiplex PCR; TCRdb's copy keeps in-frame clones and lacks some. Clonal size and the V and J genes are those of that table, whereas D and trimming came from the DNA. Seen here are fewer than 250,000 clones, roughly 80% observed once, and the top ten hold around 4.7%. The CDR3 loop spans 15 amino acids. Between the trimmed V and J ends, which lost 2 bases and 0 bases, there was a span of 8 bases. Looked up from germline, CDR1 is KGHSH and CDR2 is LQKENI. This TCR was sampled from a woman in her seventies with acute or convalescent COVID-19. The chain recombines TRBV18 with TRBJ1-5; D is undetermined. The sequenced sample was peripheral blood. The CDR3 is CASSPSAGSNQPQHF. CDR3 coding DNA: TGTGCCAGCTCACCAAGTGCAGGTAGCAATCAGCCCCAGCATTTT.